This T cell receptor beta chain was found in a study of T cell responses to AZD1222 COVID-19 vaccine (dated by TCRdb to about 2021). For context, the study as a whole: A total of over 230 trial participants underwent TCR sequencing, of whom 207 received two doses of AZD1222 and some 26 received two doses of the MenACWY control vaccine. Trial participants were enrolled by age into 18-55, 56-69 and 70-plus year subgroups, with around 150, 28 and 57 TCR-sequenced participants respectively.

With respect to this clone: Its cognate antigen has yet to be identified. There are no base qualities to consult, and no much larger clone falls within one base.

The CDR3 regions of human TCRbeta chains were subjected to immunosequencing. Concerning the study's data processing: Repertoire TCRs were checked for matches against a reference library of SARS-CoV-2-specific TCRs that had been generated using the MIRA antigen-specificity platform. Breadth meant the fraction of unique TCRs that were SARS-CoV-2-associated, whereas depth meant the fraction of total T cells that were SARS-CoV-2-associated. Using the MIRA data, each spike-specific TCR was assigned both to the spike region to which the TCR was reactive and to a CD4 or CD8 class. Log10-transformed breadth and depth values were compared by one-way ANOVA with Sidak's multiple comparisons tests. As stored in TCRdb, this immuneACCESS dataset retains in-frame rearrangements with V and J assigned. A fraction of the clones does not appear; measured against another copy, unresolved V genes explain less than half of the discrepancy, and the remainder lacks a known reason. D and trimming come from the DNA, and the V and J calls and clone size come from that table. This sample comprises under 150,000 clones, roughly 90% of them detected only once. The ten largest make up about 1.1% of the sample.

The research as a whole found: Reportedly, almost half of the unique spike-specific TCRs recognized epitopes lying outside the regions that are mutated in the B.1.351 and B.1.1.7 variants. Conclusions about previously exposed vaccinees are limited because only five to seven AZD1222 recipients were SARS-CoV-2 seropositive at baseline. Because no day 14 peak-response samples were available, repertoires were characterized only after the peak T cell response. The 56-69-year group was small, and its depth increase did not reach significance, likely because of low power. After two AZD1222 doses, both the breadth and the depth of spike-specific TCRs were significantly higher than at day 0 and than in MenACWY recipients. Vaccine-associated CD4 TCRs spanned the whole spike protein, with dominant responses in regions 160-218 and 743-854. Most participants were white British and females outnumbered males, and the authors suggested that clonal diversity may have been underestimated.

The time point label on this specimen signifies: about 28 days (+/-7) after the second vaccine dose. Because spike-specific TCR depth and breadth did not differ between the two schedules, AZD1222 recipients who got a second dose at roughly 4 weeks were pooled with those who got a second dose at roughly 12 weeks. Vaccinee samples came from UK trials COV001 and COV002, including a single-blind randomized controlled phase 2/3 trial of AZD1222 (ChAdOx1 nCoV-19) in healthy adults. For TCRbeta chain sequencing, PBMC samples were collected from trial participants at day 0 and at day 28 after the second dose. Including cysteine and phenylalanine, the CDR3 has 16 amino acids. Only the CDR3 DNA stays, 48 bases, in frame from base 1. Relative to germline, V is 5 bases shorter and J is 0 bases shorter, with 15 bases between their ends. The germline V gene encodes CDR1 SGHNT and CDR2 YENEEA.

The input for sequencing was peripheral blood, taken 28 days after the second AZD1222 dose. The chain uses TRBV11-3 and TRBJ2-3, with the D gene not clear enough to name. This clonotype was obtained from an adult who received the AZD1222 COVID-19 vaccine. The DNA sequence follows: TGTGCCAGCAGCCCGGGTGGCGGCGGTAGCACAGATACGCAGTATTTT. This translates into CASSPGGGGSTDTQYF.